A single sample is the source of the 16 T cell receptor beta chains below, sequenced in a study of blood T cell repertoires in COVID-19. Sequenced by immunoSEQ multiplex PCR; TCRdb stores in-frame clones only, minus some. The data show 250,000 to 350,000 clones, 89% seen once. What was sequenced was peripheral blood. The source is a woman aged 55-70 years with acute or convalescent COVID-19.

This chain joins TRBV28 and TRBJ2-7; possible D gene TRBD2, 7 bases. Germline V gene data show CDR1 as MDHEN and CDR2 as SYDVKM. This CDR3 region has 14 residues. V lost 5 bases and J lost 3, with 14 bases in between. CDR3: CASSPGGQSYEQYF. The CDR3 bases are TGTGCCAGCAGTCCGGGGGGACAAAGCTACGAGCAGTACTTC.

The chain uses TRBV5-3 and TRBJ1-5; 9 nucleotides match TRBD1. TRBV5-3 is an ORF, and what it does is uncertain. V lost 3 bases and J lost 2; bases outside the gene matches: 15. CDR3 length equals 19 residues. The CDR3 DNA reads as TGTGCCAGAAGCTCGACAAACCGGGACAGGGCCCTGGGCAATCAGCCCCAGCATTTT. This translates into CARSSTNRDRALGNQPQHF.

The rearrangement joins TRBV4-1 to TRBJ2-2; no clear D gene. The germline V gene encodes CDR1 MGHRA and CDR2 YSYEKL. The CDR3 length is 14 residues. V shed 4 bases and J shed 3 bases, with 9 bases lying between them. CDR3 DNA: TGCGCCAGCAGCCGGGCCGTTTACACCGGGGAGCTGTTTTTT. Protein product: CASSRAVYTGELFF.

In nucleotides, the CDR3 is TGTGCCAGCAGCCGGGAATTCACAGATACGCAGTATTTT. Encoded protein: CASSREFTDTQYF. The rearrangement joins TRBV5-6 to TRBJ2-3; TRBD2 might be the D (5 bases). Per the germline V gene, CDR1 is SGHDT and CDR2 is YYEEEE. Trimming cost V 4 bases and J 2 bases, with 8 bases left between them. The CDR3 extends over 13 amino acids.

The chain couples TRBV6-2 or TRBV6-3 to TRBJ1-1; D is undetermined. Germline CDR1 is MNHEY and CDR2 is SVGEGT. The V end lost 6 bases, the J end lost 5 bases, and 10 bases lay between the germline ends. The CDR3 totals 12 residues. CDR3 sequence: CASSPLATEAFF. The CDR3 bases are TGTGCCAGCAGCCCCTTAGCAACTGAAGCTTTCTTT.

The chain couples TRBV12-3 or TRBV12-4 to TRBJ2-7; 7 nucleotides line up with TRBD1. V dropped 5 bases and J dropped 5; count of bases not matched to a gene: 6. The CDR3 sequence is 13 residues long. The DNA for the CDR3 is TGTGCCAGCAGTCCGAAGGGGGCGAACGAGCAGTACTTC. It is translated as CASSPKGANEQYF.

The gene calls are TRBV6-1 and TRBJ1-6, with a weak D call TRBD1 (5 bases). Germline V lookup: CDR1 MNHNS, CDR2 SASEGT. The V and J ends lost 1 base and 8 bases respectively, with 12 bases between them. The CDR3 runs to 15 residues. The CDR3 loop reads CASSEESGRYSPLHF. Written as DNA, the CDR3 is TGTGCCAGCAGTGAAGAGTCAGGGAGGTATTCACCCCTCCACTTT.

CDR3 loop: CSAGTDGYTF. CDR3 nucleotides: TGCAGTGCTGGAACAGATGGCTACACCTTC. The V gene is TRBV20-1, the J gene TRBJ1-2; D call uncertain. Looked up from germline, CDR1 is DFQATT and CDR2 is SNEGSKA (reference sequence). V was clipped by 5 bases and J by 6 bases, with 7 bases between them. The CDR3 is 10 amino acids.

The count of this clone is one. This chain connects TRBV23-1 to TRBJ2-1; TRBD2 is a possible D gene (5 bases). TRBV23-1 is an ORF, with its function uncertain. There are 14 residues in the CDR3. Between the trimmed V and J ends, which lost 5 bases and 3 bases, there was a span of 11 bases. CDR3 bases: TGCGCCAGCAGTTTCGAGGGCAGCTACAATGAGCAGTTCTTC. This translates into CASSFEGSYNEQFF.

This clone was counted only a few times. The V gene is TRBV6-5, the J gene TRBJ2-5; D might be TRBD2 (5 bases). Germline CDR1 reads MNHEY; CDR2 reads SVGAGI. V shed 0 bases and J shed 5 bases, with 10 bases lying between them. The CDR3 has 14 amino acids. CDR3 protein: CASSYSGEIETQYF. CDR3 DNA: TGTGCCAGCAGTTACTCCGGGGAAATTGAGACCCAGTACTTC.

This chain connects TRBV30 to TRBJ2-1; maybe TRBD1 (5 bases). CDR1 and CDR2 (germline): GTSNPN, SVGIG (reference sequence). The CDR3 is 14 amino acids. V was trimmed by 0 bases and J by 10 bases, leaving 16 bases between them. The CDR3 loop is CAWSVAWGSTEQFF. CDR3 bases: TGTGCCTGGAGTGTCGCCTGGGGCAGTACGGAGCAGTTCTTC.

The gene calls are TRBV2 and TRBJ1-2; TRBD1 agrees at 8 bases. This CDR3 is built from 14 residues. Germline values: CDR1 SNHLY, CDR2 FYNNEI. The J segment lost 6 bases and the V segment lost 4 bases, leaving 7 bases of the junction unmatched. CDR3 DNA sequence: TGTGCCAGCAGTGGTACCGGGACAGGCAATGGCTACACCTTC. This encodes CASSGTGTGNGYTF.

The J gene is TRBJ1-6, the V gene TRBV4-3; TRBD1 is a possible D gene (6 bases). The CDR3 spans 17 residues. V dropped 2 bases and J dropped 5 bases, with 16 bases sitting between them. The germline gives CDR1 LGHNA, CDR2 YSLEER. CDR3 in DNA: TGCGCCAGCAGCCAAAGAGTCCTGGACAGCAATAATTCACCCCTCCACTTT. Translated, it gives CASSQRVLDSNNSPLHF.

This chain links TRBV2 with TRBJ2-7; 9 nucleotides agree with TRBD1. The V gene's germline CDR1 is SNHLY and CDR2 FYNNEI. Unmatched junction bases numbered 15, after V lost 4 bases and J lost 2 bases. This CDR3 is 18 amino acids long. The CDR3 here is CASSVSGEWDRDPYEQYF. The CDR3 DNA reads TGTGCCAGCAGTGTCTCGGGGGAGTGGGACAGGGACCCCTACGAGCAGTACTTC.

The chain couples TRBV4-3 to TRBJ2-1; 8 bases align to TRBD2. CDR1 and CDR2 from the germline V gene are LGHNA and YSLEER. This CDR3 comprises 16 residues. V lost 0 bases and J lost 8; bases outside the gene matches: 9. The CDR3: CASSQDSSGGGDEQFF. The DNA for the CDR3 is TGCGCCAGCAGCCAAGATTCCAGCGGGGGTGGGGATGAGCAGTTCTTC.

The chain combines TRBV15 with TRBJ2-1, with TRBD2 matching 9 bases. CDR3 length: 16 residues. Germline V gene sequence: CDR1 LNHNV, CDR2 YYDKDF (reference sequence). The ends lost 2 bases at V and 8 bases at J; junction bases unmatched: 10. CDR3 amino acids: CATSRSLAGVGDEQFF. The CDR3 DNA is TGTGCCACCAGCAGAAGTTTAGCGGGAGTTGGGGATGAGCAGTTCTTC.